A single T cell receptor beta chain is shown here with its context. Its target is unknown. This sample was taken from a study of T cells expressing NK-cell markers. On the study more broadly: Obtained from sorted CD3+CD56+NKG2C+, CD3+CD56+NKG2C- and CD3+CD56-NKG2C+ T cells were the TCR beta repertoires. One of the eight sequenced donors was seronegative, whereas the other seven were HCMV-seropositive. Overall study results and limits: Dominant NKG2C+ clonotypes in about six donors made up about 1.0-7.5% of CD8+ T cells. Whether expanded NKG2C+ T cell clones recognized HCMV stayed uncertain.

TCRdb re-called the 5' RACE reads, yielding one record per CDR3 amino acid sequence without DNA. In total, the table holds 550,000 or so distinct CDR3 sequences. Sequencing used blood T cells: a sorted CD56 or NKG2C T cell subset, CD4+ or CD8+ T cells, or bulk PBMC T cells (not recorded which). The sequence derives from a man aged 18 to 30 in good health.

The CDR3 region is CASLTSGKETQYF. V gene TRBV11-2 combines with J gene TRBJ2-5; no DNA is available, so the TRBD2 call from TCRdb remains unchecked. This CDR3 contains 13 residues. Germline CDR1 reads SGHAT; CDR2 reads FQNNGV. The variable domain in full, completed from reference TRBV11-2 and TRBJ2-5, reads EAGVAQSPRYKIIEKRQSVAFWCNPISGHATLYWYQQILGQGPKLLIQFQNNGVVDDSQLPKDRFSAERLKGVDSTLKIQPAKLEDSAVYLCASLTSGKETQYFGPGTRLLVL.